This T cell receptor beta chain is from a study of blood T cell repertoires in COVID-19. The protocol was immunoSEQ multiplex PCR, while the TCRdb copy is restricted to in-frame clones and leaves out a portion. Seen here are roughly 250,000 clones, about 87% observed once, and the top ten hold roughly 3.7%. CDR1 GTSNPN and CDR2 SVGIG come from the germline V gene (reference sequence). This CDR3 spans 13 amino acids. V was pared by 1 base and J by 6 bases, with 10 bases between. The clonotype comes from a woman between 35 and 50 years old with acute or convalescent COVID-19. The chain uses TRBV30 and TRBJ1-3; weak D call: TRBD1 (6 bases). Specimen: peripheral blood. The CDR3 DNA sequence: TGTGCCTGGAGTGGGGCAGGGGTAAACACCATATATTTT. Protein: CAWSGAGVNTIYF. The full variable domain, its missing parts supplied by reference TRBV30 and TRBJ1-3, is SQTIHQWPATLVQPVGSPLSLECTVEGTSNPNLYWYRQAAGRGLQLLFYSVGIGQISSEVPQNLSASRPQDRQFILSSKKLLLSDSGFYLCAWSGAGVNTIYFGEGSWLTVV.